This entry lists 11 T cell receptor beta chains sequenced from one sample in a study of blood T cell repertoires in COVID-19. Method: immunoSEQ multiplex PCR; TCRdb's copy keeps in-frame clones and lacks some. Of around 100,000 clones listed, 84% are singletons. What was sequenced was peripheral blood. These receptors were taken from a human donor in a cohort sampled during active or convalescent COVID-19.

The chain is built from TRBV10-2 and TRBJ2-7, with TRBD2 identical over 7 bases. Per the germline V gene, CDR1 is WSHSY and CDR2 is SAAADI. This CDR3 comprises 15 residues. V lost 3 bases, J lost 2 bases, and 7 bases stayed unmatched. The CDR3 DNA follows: TGCGCCAGCAGTGATTTCGACCGGGGGGCCTACGAGCAGTACTTC. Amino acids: CASSDFDRGAYEQYF.

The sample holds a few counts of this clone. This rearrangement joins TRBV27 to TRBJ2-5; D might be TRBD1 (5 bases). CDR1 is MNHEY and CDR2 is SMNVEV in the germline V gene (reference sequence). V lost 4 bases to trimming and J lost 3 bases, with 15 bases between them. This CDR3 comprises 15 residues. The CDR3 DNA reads TGTGCCAGCAGTTCATCCAGGGCTCCAGAAGAGACCCAGTACTTC. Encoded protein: CASSSSRAPEETQYF.

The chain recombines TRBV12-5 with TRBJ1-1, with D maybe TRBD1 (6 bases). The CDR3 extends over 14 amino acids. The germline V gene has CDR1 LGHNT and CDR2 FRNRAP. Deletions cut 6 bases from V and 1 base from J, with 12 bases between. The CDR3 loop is CASGTGNPNTEAFF. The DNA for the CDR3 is TGTGCTAGTGGAACAGGGAACCCGAACACTGAAGCTTTCTTT.

This CDR3 reads CASSPTGVGGYTF. CDR3 nucleotide sequence: TGTGCCAGCAGCCCGACAGGGGTTGGGGGCTACACCTTC. V and J are TRBV9 and TRBJ1-2; 8 bases match TRBD1. CDR1 SGDLS and CDR2 YYNGEE come from the germline V gene. The CDR3 length is 13 residues. Germline trimming cut 4 bases from V and 8 bases from J; bases unmatched to any gene: 7.

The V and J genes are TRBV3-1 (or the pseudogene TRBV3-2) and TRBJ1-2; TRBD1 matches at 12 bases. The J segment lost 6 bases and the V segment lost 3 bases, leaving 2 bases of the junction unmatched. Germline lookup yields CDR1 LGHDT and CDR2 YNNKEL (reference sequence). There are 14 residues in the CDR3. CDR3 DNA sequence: TGTGCCAGCAGCCAGGGGGACAGGGGGCATGGCTACACCTTC. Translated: CASSQGDRGHGYTF.

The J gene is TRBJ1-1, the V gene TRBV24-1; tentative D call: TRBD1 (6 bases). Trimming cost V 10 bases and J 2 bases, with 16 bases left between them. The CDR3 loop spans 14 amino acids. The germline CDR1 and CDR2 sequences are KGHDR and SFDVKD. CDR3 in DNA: TGTGCCACAAGAGGTGGACAGCTTAACACTGAAGCTTTCTTT. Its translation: CATRGGQLNTEAFF.

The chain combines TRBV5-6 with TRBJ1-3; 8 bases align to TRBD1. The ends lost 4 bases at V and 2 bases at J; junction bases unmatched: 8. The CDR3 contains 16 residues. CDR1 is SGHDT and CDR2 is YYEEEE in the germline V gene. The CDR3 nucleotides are TGTGCCAGCAGCCGAACGGACAGGGCAACTGGAAACACCATATATTTT. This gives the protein CASSRTDRATGNTIYF.

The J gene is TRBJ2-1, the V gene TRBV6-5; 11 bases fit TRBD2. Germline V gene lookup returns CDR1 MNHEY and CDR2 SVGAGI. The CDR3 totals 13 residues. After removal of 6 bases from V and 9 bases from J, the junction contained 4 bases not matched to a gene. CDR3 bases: TGTGCCAGCAGGTCTAGCGGGGGGAGTGAGCAGTTCTTC. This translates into CASRSSGGSEQFF.

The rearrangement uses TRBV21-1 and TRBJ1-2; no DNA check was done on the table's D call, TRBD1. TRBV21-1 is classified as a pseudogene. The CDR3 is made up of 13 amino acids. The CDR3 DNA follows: TGTGCCAGCAGCACCACAGGGTACTATGGCTACACCTTC. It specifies CASSTTGYYGYTF.

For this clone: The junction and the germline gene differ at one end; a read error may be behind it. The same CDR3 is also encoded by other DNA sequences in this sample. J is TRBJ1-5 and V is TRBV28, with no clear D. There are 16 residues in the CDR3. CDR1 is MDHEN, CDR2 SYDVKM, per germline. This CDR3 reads CASSFVRGASNQPQHF. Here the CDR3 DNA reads TGTGCCAGTAGTTTCGTCCGGGGAGCGAGCAATCAGCCCCAGCATTTT.

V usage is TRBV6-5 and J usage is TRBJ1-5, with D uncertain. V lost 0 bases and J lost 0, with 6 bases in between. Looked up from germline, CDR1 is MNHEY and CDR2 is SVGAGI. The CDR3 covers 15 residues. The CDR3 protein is CASSYSYSSNQPQHF. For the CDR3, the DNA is TGTGCCAGCAGTTACTCCTATAGTAGCAATCAGCCCCAGCATTTT.